The clone carrying this T cell receptor (beta chain) was recorded at least ten times. The antigen is undetermined. TCRdb independently ran MiXCR on the 5' RACE reads; one entry per CDR3 protein. The table lists roughly 40,000 distinct CDR3 sequences, over 3.5% of them singletons. The germline V and J ends were trimmed by 0 bases and 6 bases, with 9 bases remaining between them. Per the germline V gene, CDR1 is SGDLS and CDR2 is YYNGEE. There are 14 residues in the CDR3. The data belong to a study of CD8 T cells in ankylosing spondylitis. Findings of the study overall: In the blood and synovial fluid of reactive arthritis, some motif variants had been previously reported.

V is TRBV9 and J is TRBJ2-2; the D call may be TRBD1 or TRBD2 (5 bases each). The sample was blood, either unsorted or a sorted T cell fraction (not recorded which). This clonotype was obtained from a female donor with ankylosing spondylitis or in good health (not recorded which). The CDR3 sequence: CASSVDQGPGELFF. The CDR3, as DNA: TGTGCCAGCAGCGTAGACCAGGGACCCGGGGAGCTGTTTTTT.